This passage covers 18 T cell receptor beta chains from one sample sequenced in a study of cytomegalovirus exposure and HLA in healthy donors. PCR was performed using 60 Vbeta and 13 Jbeta primers. Produced via immunoSEQ multiplex PCR; TCRdb's table is partial and in-frame only. Here the sample spans around 99,000 clones, roughly 67% being singletons. The sequenced sample consisted of PBMCs. These receptors originate from a man aged 35 to 55 in good health and CMV-seronegative.

The genes are TRBV4-1 and TRBJ2-5, with 9 bases fitting TRBD1. The germline CDR1 and CDR2 sequences are MGHRA and YSYEKL. The CDR3 loop spans 15 amino acids. Trimming removed 1 base from V and 5 bases from J; junction bases left unmatched: 5. For the CDR3, the DNA is TGCGCCAGCAGCCAAGTTACAGGGGGCTGGGAGACCCAGTACTTC. It specifies CASSQVTGGWETQYF.

The V call is TRBV19, the J call TRBJ1-5, with TRBD1 identical over 8 bases. J gave up 4 bases and V 5 bases, and 13 bases lay outside the gene matches. From germline, CDR1 is LNHDA and CDR2 SQIVND (reference sequence). The CDR3 loop spans 17 amino acids. The CDR3 nucleotides are TGTGCCAGTAGTCTGAAAGACAGGGGCACCTGGAATCAGCCCCAGCATTTT. Residues: CASSLKDRGTWNQPQHF. Combining the CDR3 with reference TRBV19 and TRBJ1-5 gives the whole variable domain DGGITQSPKYLFRKEGQNVTLSCEQNLNHDAMYWYRQDPGQGLRLIYYSQIVNDFQKGDIAEGYSVSREKKESFPLTVTSAQKNPTAFYLCASSLKDRGTWNQPQHFGDGTRLSIL.

The gene calls are TRBV9 and TRBJ1-1; 9 nucleotides match TRBD1. The CDR3 runs 15 residues. Germline CDR1 is SGDLS and CDR2 is YYNGEE. The junction had 5 bases not matched to a gene; V was cut back by 4 bases and J by 1 base. CDR3: CASSPQGAANTEAFF. The CDR3 DNA reads TGTGCCAGCAGCCCACAGGGGGCCGCGAACACTGAAGCTTTCTTT.

A few counts support this clone. The V gene is TRBV9, the J gene TRBJ2-5; 10 bases are a match to TRBD1. V was pared by 5 bases and J by 4 bases, with 8 bases of the junction left unmatched. Germline CDR1 is SGDLS and CDR2 is YYNGEE. The CDR3 extends over 15 amino acids. The CDR3, as DNA: TGTGCCAGCAGTCCAAGGACAGGGGGTAGAGAGACCCAGTACTTC. Translation gives CASSPRTGGRETQYF.

This clone is classed as hyperexpanded (1% or more). Other DNA sequences in this sample translate to the same CDR3. The V gene is TRBV4-2, the J gene TRBJ1-3, with a possible D match to TRBD1 (5 bases). Germline-derived CDR1 and CDR2 are LGHNA and YNFKEQ. V was pared by 4 bases and J by 2 bases, with 15 bases between. This CDR3 spans 16 amino acids. The CDR3 DNA reads as TGTGCCAGCAGCCTAAGCAGGGAAATCACTGGAAACACCATATATTTT. Its protein product is CASSLSREITGNTIYF.

J is TRBJ2-1 and V is TRBV11-2; D uncertain. The CDR3 has 15 amino acids. Germline V lookup: CDR1 SGHAT, CDR2 FQNNGV. Trimming removed 3 bases at V and 1 base at J, with 10 bases between. Here the CDR3 reads CASSLSRSSYNEQFF. CDR3 DNA sequence: TGTGCCAGCAGCTTGTCCAGAAGTTCCTACAATGAGCAGTTCTTC.

The genes are TRBV5-4 and TRBJ2-7, with D possibly TRBD1 on 6 matching bases. Trimming shortened V by 4 bases and J by 4 bases, and 12 bases separated the two germline ends. The CDR3 length is 13 residues. CDR1 is SGHNT, CDR2 YYREEE, per germline (reference sequence). The CDR3 DNA sequence: TGTGCCAGCAGCCCGGGACACCAATACGAGCAGTACTTC. Translating it yields CASSPGHQYEQYF.

The chain joins TRBV9 to TRBJ2-1; 15 bases are shared with TRBD2. Germline lookup yields CDR1 SGDLS and CDR2 YYNGEE. V gave up 2 bases and J gave up 7 bases; unmatched junction bases: 7. This CDR3 contains 17 residues. CDR3 sequence: CASSVSGTSGGTNEQFF. CDR3 DNA: TGTGCCAGCAGCGTGTCCGGGACTAGCGGGGGGACTAATGAGCAGTTCTTC. The full variable domain, with the rest looked up from reference TRBV9 and TRBJ2-1, is DSGVTQTPKHLITATGQRVTLRCSPRSGDLSVYWYQQSLDQGLQFLIQYYNGEERAKGNILERFSAQQFPDLHSELNLSSLELGDSALYFCASSVSGTSGGTNEQFFGPGTRLTVL.

In this sample, this clone turned up a few times. The chain couples TRBV7-2 to TRBJ2-7; TRBD2 aligns across 9 bases. The germline CDR1 and CDR2 sequences are SGHTA and FQGNSA. The CDR3 has 17 amino acids. The V segment lost 0 bases and the J segment 2 bases; nucleotides outside the gene matches: 8. This CDR3 is CASSLAERGDGTYEQYF. The CDR3 DNA is TGTGCCAGCAGCTTAGCGGAGCGGGGGGACGGAACCTACGAGCAGTACTTC.

Note on this clone: A far larger clone is a single base away, which makes a read error likely. Lacking the conserved final phenylalanine or tryptophan, this CDR3 likely reflects a read error. The chain uses TRBV4-2 and TRBJ2-3, with 14 bases matching TRBD2. CDR3 size: 16 residues. From germline, CDR1 is LGHNA and CDR2 YNFKEQ. V trimming: 1 base; J trimming: 4 bases; junction bases outside the gene matches: 1. CDR3 protein: CASSQGLAGGPDTQYL. CDR3 coding DNA: TGTGCCAGCAGCCAAGGACTAGCGGGGGGGCCAGATACGCAGTATCTT.

V and J are TRBV2 and TRBJ2-5; D gene uncertain. The better agreement between TRBJ2-7 and the DNA end casts doubt on the J call. Germline CDR1 is SNHLY and CDR2 is FYNNEI. The CDR3 is 11 residues long. The CDR3 nucleotides read TGTGCCAGCAGTCCTAGAGACGAGCAGTACTTC. Encoded protein: CASSPRDEQYF.

The chain links TRBV29-1 to TRBJ2-7; 8 bases align to TRBD2. The V gene's germline CDR1 is SQVTM and CDR2 ANQGSEA. The junction had 4 bases not matched to a gene; V was cut back by 4 bases and J by 2 bases. The CDR3 consists of 13 residues. This chain's CDR3 is CSVAPGGTYEQYF. CDR3 nucleotide sequence: TGCAGCGTTGCGCCGGGGGGGACCTACGAGCAGTACTTC.

This chain uses TRBV11-3 with TRBJ1-6; 11 bases are shared with TRBD1. Germline V lookup: CDR1 SGHNT, CDR2 YENEEA. This CDR3 comprises 17 residues. The trim removed 2 bases at V and 9 bases at J, leaving 9 bases unmatched. This CDR3 is CASSLPQAGTGGSPLHF. CDR3 coding DNA: TGTGCCAGCAGCTTACCACAGGCCGGGACAGGGGGTTCACCCCTCCACTTT.

The gene calls are TRBV6-1 and TRBJ1-6; possibly TRBD1 for D (6 bases). The V end lost 7 bases, the J end lost 7 bases, and 17 bases lay between the germline ends. The CDR3 extends over 15 amino acids. Germline assignment: CDR1 MNHNS and CDR2 SASEGT. DNA of the CDR3: TGTGCCAGCACCGACCCGGGACAACGGAATTCACCCCTCCACTTT. Protein product: CASTDPGQRNSPLHF.

The table lists this clone with a few counts. The chain has TRBV4-3 and TRBJ2-2; D gene uncertain. Germline values: CDR1 LGHNA, CDR2 YSLEER. V lost 5 bases, J lost 0 bases, and 13 bases lay in between. CDR3 length equals 16 residues. The CDR3: CASSYNSPPNTGELFF. DNA of the CDR3: TGCGCCAGCAGCTACAATAGCCCCCCGAACACCGGGGAGCTGTTTTTT.

CDR3 bases: TGCGCCAGCAGCCCAACCACGCAGGAGACCCAGTACTTC. Protein product: CASSPTTQETQYF. V is TRBV4-3 and J is TRBJ2-5; D uncertain. Germline V lookup: CDR1 LGHNA, CDR2 YSLEER. Trimming cost V 4 bases and J 5 bases, with 11 bases left between them. This CDR3 is 13 amino acids long.

The rearrangement links TRBV11-3 to TRBJ2-1; TRBD2 matches at 7 bases. Germline loops: CDR1 SGHNT, CDR2 YENEEA. CDR3 length: 14 residues. Unmatched junction bases numbered 6, after V lost 3 bases and J lost 7 bases. In DNA form, the CDR3 reads TGTGCCAGCAGCTTTAAGGGGAGGGGAAATGAGCAGTTCTTC. Amino acid sequence: CASSFKGRGNEQFF.

The chain carries TRBV27 and TRBJ1-6; 8 nucleotides agree with TRBD1. The CDR3 extends over 13 amino acids. Unmatched junction bases numbered 3, after V lost 4 bases and J lost 10 bases. Germline-derived CDR1 and CDR2 are MNHEY and SMNVEV (reference sequence). The CDR3 DNA reads as TGTGCCAGCAGTTCGGACAGGGTCTCACCCCTCCACTTT. This sequence encodes CASSSDRVSPLHF.